These 11 T cell receptor beta chains share one sample of origin, sequenced in a study of T cell repertoires in cytomegalovirus infection (dated by TCRdb to the late 2010s). The sequencer was an Illumina HiSeq 1500. TCRdb reworked the public reads: Q25 trimming with fastp, MiXCR clone assembly, productive beta chains retained. All rows with the same CDR3 protein become a single entry with the most common DNA and genes. The sample records 250,000 to 300,000 distinct CDR3 sequences, less than 25% of which are singletons. Approximately 19% of the sample rests with the top ten. These receptors' targets are unknown. The treatment or condition label of this sample denotes: in vitro stimulation with specific CMV peptide epitopes to enrich CMV-specific T cells. This sample comprised cultured PBMCs, obtained from culture after CMV antigen stimulation. Source of these receptors: a human donor in good health (CMV status not recorded). Some clones in this sample may be carry-over from other donors' samples.

This clonotype was counted only a few times. The CDR3 DNA reads as TGTGCCAGCAGCCCGATAGCGGGAGGGCCGCGAGAGACCCAGTACTTC. Residues: CASSPIAGGPRETQYF. This rearrangement joins TRBV7-8 to TRBJ2-5, with 11 bases that match TRBD2. The CDR3 totals 16 residues. Trimming removed 5 bases from V and 4 bases from J; junction bases left unmatched: 9. Germline assignment: CDR1 SGHVS and CDR2 FQNEAQ.

The V gene is TRBV20-1, the J gene TRBJ1-4, with 9 nucleotides matching TRBD1. V gave up 2 bases and J gave up 5 bases; unmatched junction bases: 3. This CDR3 is 14 amino acids long. From germline, CDR1 is DFQATT and CDR2 SNEGSKA (reference sequence). The CDR3 DNA reads TGCAGTGCTAGACTAGGACAGGGGAATGAAAAACTGTTTTTT. Protein: CSARLGQGNEKLFF.

This clonotype was seen a few times. The chain uses TRBV12-3 or TRBV12-4 and TRBJ2-7, with D unresolved. Trimming pared 0 bases from V and 4 bases from J, leaving 10 bases between. The CDR3 length is 14 residues. In DNA, the CDR3 is TGTGCCAGCAGTTTAGCGGGAATCTTTTACGAGCAGTACTTC. Translated, it gives CASSLAGIFYEQYF.

This clonotype was seen more than once but under ten times. This chain connects TRBV7-9 to TRBJ1-3; D unresolved. The CDR3 is 13 amino acids. With 5 bases removed from V and 7 bases from J, the gap between germline ends came to 12 bases. Germline loops: CDR1 SEHNR, CDR2 FQNEAQ (reference sequence). As DNA, the CDR3 is TGTGCCAGCAGCCCGCAGAGTCGGAACACCATATATTTT. Translating gives CASSPQSRNTIYF.

This clonotype was detected ten times or more. This sequence joins TRBV7-6 and TRBJ2-3, with a possible D match to TRBD2 (7 bases). V dropped 5 bases and J dropped 2 bases, with 14 bases sitting between them. Germline V lookup: CDR1 SGHVS, CDR2 FNYEAQ. The length of the CDR3 is 15 residues. The CDR3: CASSGGGAFTDTQYF. As DNA, the CDR3 is TGTGCCAGCAGCGGAGGGGGGGCTTTCACAGATACGCAGTATTTT.

This clonotype was observed many times. CDR3 region: CASSLQSSTDTQYF. CDR3 nucleotide sequence: TGTGCCAGCAGCTTGCAGAGTAGCACAGATACGCAGTATTTT. This chain connects TRBV7-2 to TRBJ2-3; D ambiguous. V lost 3 bases, J lost 0 bases, and 7 bases lay in between. Germline CDR1 is SGHTA and CDR2 is FQGNSA. The CDR3 sequence is 14 residues long.

V gene TRBV5-6 combines with J gene TRBJ2-2; TRBD1 agrees at 9 bases. CDR3 length: 16 amino acids. The junction had 4 bases not matched to a gene; V was cut back by 0 bases and J by 4 bases. From germline, CDR1 is SGHDT and CDR2 YYEEEE. This chain's CDR3 is CASSLEGTGSTGELFF. For the CDR3, the DNA is TGTGCCAGCAGCTTGGAAGGGACAGGGTCCACCGGGGAGCTGTTTTTT.

This clonotype was seen many times. The V call is TRBV4-1, the J call TRBJ1-4; D gene unclear. Trimming took off 3 bases at V and 11 bases at J, with 10 bases between the two ends. Germline CDR1 reads MGHRA; CDR2 reads YSYEKL. The CDR3 covers 12 residues. CDR3 amino acids: CASSQGNAKLFF. CDR3 in DNA: TGCGCCAGCAGCCAGGGGAATGCGAAACTGTTTTTT.

This clonotype has more than one count but fewer than ten. The rearrangement uses TRBV13 and TRBJ2-5, with D uncertain. Germline V gene lookup returns CDR1 PRHDT and CDR2 FYEKMQ (reference sequence). The CDR3 loop spans 15 amino acids. Deletions cut 1 base from V and 5 bases from J, with 14 bases between. The CDR3 DNA is TGTGCCAGCAGCTTAGTGGTCCCCCTTGGGGAGACCCAGTACTTC. Protein product: CASSLVVPLGETQYF.

The rearrangement joins TRBV4-2 to TRBJ2-1; no reliable D call. This CDR3 contains 16 residues. Germline CDR1 reads LGHNA; CDR2 reads YNFKEQ. V lost 0 bases to trimming and J lost 9 bases, with 18 bases between them. CDR3 region: CASSQDWAPTSVEQFF. CDR3 nucleotide sequence: TGTGCCAGCAGCCAAGATTGGGCCCCCACTTCGGTTGAGCAGTTCTTC.

The chain employs TRBV11-2 and TRBJ2-1; TRBD2 might be the D (7 bases). The CDR3 length is 15 residues. V gave up 5 bases and J gave up 7 bases, with 18 bases separating them. Germline V gene data show CDR1 as SGHAT and CDR2 as FQNNGV. The DNA of the CDR3 is TGTGCCAGCAGCAGGGGGAGGGGAGCGTGGAATGAGCAGTTCTTC. Translation gives CASSRGRGAWNEQFF.